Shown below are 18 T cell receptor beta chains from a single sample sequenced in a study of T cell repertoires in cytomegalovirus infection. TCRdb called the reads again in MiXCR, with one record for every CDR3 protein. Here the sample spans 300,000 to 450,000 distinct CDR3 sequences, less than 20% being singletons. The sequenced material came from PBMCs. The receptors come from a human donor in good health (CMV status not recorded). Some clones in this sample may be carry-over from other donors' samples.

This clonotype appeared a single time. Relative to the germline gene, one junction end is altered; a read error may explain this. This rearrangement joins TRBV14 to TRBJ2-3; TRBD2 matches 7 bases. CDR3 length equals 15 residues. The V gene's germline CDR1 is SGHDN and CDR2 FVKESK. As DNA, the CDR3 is TGTGCCAGCACCCAAGCGGGGCCAAGCACAGATACGCAGTATTTT. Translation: CASTQAGPSTDTQYF.

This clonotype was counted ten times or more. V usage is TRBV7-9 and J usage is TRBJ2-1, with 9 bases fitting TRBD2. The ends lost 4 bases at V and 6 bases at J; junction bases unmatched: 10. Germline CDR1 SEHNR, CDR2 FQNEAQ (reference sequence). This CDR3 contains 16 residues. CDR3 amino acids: CASSSPAGTSSNEQFF. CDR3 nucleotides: TGTGCCAGCAGCTCCCCAGCCGGGACTAGCAGCAATGAGCAGTTCTTC.

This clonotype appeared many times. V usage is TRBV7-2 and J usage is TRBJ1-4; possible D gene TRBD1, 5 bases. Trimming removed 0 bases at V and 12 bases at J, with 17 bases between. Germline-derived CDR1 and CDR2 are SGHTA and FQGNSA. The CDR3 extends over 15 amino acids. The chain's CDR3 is CASSLAGRTAGQLFF. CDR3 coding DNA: TGTGCCAGCAGCTTAGCTGGCCGGACCGCGGGGCAACTGTTTTTT.

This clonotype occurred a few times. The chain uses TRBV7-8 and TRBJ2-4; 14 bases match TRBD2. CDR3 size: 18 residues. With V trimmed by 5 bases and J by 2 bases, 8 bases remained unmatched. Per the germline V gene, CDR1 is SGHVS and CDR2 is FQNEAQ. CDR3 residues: CASSKGTSGSWTKNIQYF. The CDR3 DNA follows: TGTGCCAGCAGCAAAGGGACTAGCGGGAGTTGGACCAAAAACATTCAGTACTTC.

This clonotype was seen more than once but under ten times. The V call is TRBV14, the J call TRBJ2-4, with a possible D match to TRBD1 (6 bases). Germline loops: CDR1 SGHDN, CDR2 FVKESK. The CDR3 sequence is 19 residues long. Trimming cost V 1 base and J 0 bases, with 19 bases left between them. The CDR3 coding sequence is TGTGCCAGCAGCCAAGGACGAGGGGGAACAGTTGGAGCCAAAAACATTCAGTACTTC. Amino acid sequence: CASSQGRGGTVGAKNIQYF.

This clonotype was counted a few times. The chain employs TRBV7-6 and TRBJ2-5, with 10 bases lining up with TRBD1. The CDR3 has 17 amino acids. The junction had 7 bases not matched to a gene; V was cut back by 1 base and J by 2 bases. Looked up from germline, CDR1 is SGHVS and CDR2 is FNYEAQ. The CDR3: CASSLEVWDRGQETQYF. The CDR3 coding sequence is TGTGCCAGCAGCTTAGAGGTGTGGGACAGGGGACAAGAGACCCAGTACTTC.

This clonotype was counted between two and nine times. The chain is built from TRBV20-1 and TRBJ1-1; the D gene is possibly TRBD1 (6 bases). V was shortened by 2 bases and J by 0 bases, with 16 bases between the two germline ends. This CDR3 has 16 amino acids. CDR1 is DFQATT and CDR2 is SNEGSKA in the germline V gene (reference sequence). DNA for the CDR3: TGCAGTGCTAGACCCGCAGGGGCGGGCATGAACACTGAAGCTTTCTTT. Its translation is CSARPAGAGMNTEAFF.

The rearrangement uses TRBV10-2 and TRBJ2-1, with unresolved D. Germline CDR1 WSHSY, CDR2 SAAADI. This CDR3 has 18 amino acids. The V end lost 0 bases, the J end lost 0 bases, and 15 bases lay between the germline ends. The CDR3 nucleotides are TGCGCCAGCAGTGAGTCGGGTTTGGGCGCCAGCTCCTACAATGAGCAGTTCTTC. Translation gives CASSESGLGASSYNEQFF.

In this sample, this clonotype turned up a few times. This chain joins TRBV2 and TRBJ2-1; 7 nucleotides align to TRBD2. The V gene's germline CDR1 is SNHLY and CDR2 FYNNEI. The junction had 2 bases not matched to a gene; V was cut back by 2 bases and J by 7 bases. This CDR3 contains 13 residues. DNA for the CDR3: TGTGCCAGCAGTGAACAGGGAGGGAATGAGCAGTTCTTC. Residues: CASSEQGGNEQFF. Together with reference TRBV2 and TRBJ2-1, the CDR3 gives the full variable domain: EPEVTQTPSHQVTQMGQEVILRCVPISNHLYFYWYRQILGQKVEFLVSFYNNEISEKSEIFDDQFSVERPDGSNFTLKIRSTKLEDSAMYFCASSEQGGNEQFFGPGTRLTVL.

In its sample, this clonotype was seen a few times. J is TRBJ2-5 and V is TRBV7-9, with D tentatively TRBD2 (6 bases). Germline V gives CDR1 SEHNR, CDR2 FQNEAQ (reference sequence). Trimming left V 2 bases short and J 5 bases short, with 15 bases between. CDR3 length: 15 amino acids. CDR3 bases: TGTGCCAGCAGCTTACTGCGGGGTATTGTCGAGACCCAGTACTTC. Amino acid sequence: CASSLLRGIVETQYF. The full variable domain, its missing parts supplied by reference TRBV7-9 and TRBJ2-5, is DTGVSQNPRHKITKRGQNVTFRCDPISEHNRLYWYRQTLGQGPEFLTYFQNEAQLEKSRLLSDRFSAERPKGSFSTLEIQRTEQGDSAMYLCASSLLRGIVETQYFGPGTRLLVL.

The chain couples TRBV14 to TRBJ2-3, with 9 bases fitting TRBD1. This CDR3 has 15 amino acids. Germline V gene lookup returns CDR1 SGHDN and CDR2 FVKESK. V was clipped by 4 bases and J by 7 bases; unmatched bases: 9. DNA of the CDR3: TGTGCCAGCAGCCGCGGACAGGGGAGGATGTATACGCAGTATTTT. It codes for CASSRGQGRMYTQYF.

The CDR3 protein is CAISKGAEAEAFF. The CDR3 DNA is TGTGCCATCAGCAAGGGGGCGGAGGCTGAAGCTTTCTTT. V and J are TRBV10-3 and TRBJ1-1, with TRBD1 matching over 7 bases. Trimming at V came to 6 bases and at J to 6 bases, leaving 7 bases not matched to a gene. The germline V gene has CDR1 ENHRY and CDR2 SYGVKD. This CDR3 has 13 residues.

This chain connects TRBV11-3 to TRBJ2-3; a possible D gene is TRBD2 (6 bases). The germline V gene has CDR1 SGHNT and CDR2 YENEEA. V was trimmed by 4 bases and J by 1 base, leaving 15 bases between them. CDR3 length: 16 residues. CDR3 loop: CASSSGFQRGTDTQYF. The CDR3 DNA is TGTGCCAGCAGCTCAGGTTTCCAGCGGGGCACAGATACGCAGTATTTT.

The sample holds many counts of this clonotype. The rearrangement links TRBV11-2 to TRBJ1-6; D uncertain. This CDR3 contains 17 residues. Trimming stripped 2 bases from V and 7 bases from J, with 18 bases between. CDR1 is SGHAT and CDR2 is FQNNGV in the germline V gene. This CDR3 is CASSLQPRKIPNSPLHF. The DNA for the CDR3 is TGTGCCAGCAGCTTACAACCGCGAAAGATTCCGAATTCACCCCTCCACTTT.

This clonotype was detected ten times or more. The CDR3 coding sequence is TGTGCCAGCAGCAGGACCAGGGTTGGCGATGAAGCTTTCTTT. It yields the protein CASSRTRVGDEAFF. The chain carries TRBV7-2 and TRBJ1-1; D is perhaps TRBD1 (5 bases). Germline CDR1 and CDR2: SGHTA and FQGNSA. This CDR3 spans 14 amino acids. Trimming pared 5 bases from V and 7 bases from J, leaving 17 bases between.

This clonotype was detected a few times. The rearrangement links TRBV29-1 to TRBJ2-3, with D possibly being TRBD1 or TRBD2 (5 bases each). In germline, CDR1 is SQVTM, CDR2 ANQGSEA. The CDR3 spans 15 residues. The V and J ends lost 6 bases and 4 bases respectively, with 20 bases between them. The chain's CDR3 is CSVAPSGLGADTQYF. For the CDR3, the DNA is TGCAGCGTCGCTCCCAGCGGCCTAGGGGCAGATACGCAGTATTTT.

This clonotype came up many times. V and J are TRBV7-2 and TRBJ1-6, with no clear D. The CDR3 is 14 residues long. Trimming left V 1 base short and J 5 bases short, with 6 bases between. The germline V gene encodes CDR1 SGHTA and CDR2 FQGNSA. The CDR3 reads CASSLGSDNSPLHF. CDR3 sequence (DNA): TGTGCCAGCAGCTTAGGGTCAGATAATTCACCCCTCCACTTT.

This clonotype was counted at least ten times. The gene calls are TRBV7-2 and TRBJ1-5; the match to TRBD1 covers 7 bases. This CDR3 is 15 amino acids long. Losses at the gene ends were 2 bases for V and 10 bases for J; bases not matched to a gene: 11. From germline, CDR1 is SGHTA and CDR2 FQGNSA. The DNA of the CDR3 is TGTGCCAGCAGCTTACGAACAGGGGCAGCTGTACCCCAGCATTTT. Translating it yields CASSLRTGAAVPQHF.